A selection of T cell receptor beta chains follows, all from one sample in a study of T cell repertoires in cytomegalovirus infection. TCRdb passed the reads through MiXCR, listing each CDR3 protein once. The table includes under 600,000 distinct CDR3 sequences, more than 15% detected once. Sequenced: CD8+ T cells from PBMCs. The receptors were gathered from a human donor in good health (CMV status not recorded). Some clones in this sample may be carry-over from other donors' samples. The CDR3 runs from the conserved cysteine through the conserved F or W. A D gene is named only where the DNA matches it firmly. Clone size is not always given. Where it is, it says once, few, many or a class for expanded clones.

>15|NA|TRBJ1-2|TRBV9|TRBD1
CASSVGNRGEYGYTF
TGTGCCAGCAGCGTAGGGAACAGGGGGGAGTATGGCTACACCTTC
>14|NA|TRBJ2-5|TRBV5-6|TRBD2
CASSDGLAVETQYF
TGTGCCAGCAGCGACGGACTAGCGGTAGAGACCCAGTACTTC
>13|NA|TRBJ1-4|TRBV20-1|NA
CSAQGGVDEKLFF
TGCAGTGCTCAGGGAGGGGTTGATGAAAAACTGTTTTTT
>14|many|TRBJ2-7|TRBV2|NA
CASTPPNGAYEQYF
TGTGCCAGCACCCCTCCTAACGGAGCCTACGAGCAGTACTTC
>11|NA|TRBJ1-6|TRBV6-1|NA
CATWGGSPLHF
TGTGCCACTTGGGGGGGATCACCCCTCCACTTT
>9|many|TRBJ1-1|TRBV7-9|NA
CASSLKAFF
TGTGCCAGCAGCTTAAAAGCTTTCTTT
>14|few|TRBJ2-3|TRBV5-6|NA
CASSLGTLTDTQYF
TGTGCCAGCAGCTTGGGGACCCTCACAGATACGCAGTATTTT
>15|many|TRBJ2-7|TRBV27|TRBD2
CASSSLAGGPGEQYF
TGTGCCAGCAGTTCATTAGCGGGAGGGCCCGGCGAGCAGTACTTC
>20|NA|TRBJ2-1|TRBV3-1|NA
CASSHLVVDPRQVSYNEQFF
TGTGCCAGCAGCCATTTAGTAGTGGACCCGAGACAGGTCTCCTACAATGAGCAGTTCTTC
>21|NA|TRBJ2-1|TRBV11-2|TRBD2
CASSPSYRSPSGRALDTEQFF
TGTGCCAGCAGCCCTAGCTACAGGTCCCCTAGCGGGAGGGCCCTTGATACTGAGCAGTTCTTC
>15|NA|TRBJ1-6|TRBV5-4|TRBD1
CASTKTGYGNSPLHF
TGTGCCAGCACCAAGACAGGGTACGGAAATTCACCCCTCCACTTT
>13|many|TRBJ1-2|TRBV7-9|NA
CASSLGGVHGYTF
TGTGCCAGCAGCTTAGGGGGGGTCCATGGCTACACCTTC
>19|many|TRBJ2-3|TRBV6-1|TRBD1
CASSEGPFGTGAYTDTQYF
TGTGCCAGCAGTGAAGGCCCATTCGGGACAGGGGCTTACACAGATACGCAGTATTTT
>15|many|TRBJ1-3|TRBV14|TRBD1
CASSQDRGLGNTIYF
TGTGCCAGCAGCCAAGACAGGGGGCTCGGAAACACCATATATTTT
>14|few|TRBJ2-7|TRBV20-1|NA
CSTIGNLFSYEQYF
TGCAGTACCATTGGGAACCTATTCTCCTACGAGCAGTACTTC
>13|NA|TRBJ1-3|TRBV7-7|NA
CASSTESGNTIYF
TGTGCTAGCAGCACGGAGTCTGGAAACACCATATATTTT
>17|many|TRBJ2-5|TRBV25-1|TRBD1
CASSPLKGDRGPETQYF
TGTGCCAGCAGTCCTCTCAAGGGGGACAGGGGGCCGGAGACCCAGTACTTC
>15|NA|TRBJ2-3|TRBV5-1|NA
CASSLSEDPTDTQYF
TGCGCCAGCAGCTTGTCGGAGGATCCCACAGATACGCAGTATTTT
>14|many|TRBJ1-1|TRBV12-3/TRBV12-4|NA
CASTGQFLNTEAFF
TGTGCCAGCACCGGGCAGTTTCTTAACACTGAAGCTTTCTTT
>20|few|TRBJ1-6|TRBV7-9|TRBD1
CASSWGTGAVGSSYNSPLHF
TGTGCCAGCAGCTGGGGGACAGGGGCCGTGGGGAGCTCCTATAATTCACCCCTCCACTTT
>14|NA|TRBJ1-1|TRBV19|TRBD1
CASRARGTVGEAFF
TGTGCCAGTAGGGCCCGAGGGACAGTGGGTGAAGCTTTCTTT
>16|many|TRBJ2-1|TRBV7-6|NA
CASSLDGASSYNEQFF
TGTGCCAGCAGCTTAGATGGCGCCAGCTCCTACAATGAGCAGTTCTTC
>14|NA|TRBJ2-1|TRBV7-9|TRBD2
CASSKAGAYNEQFF
TGTGCCAGCTCAAAAGCGGGGGCCTACAATGAGCAGTTCTTC
>15|many|TRBJ2-2|TRBV12-3/TRBV12-4|NA
CASSLRVGNTGELFF
TGTGCCAGCAGTCTCAGGGTGGGGAACACCGGGGAGCTGTTTTTT
>13|many|TRBJ1-2|TRBV7-8|TRBD1
CASSSGQYYGYTF
TGTGCCAGCAGCTCGGGACAGTATTATGGCTACACCTTC
>17|NA|TRBJ2-1|TRBV7-9|NA
CASSPREGEDSYNEQFF
TGTGCCAGCAGCCCCCGGGAAGGGGAGGACTCCTACAATGAGCAGTTCTTC
>15|many|TRBJ1-3|TRBV7-6|NA
CASSLAPGGGNTIYF
TGTGCCAGCAGCTTAGCGCCGGGGGGAGGAAACACCATATATTTT
>13|NA|TRBJ1-1|TRBV5-1|NA
CASSYLEGTEAFF
TGCGCCAGCAGCTACCTCGAGGGCACTGAAGCTTTCTTT
>17|many|TRBJ1-3|TRBV12-3/TRBV12-4|TRBD1
CASSYPRRTGVGNTIYF
TGTGCCAGCAGCTACCCCCGCCGGACAGGGGTCGGAAACACCATATATTTT
>18|many|TRBJ1-6|TRBV15|NA
CATSGGEAGSSYNSPLHF
TGTGCCACCAGCGGGGGGGAAGCCGGGAGCTCCTATAATTCACCCCTCCACTTT
>15|NA|TRBJ2-1|TRBV6-5|NA
CASSYGRSSYNEQFF
TGTGCCAGCAGTTACGGCCGGAGCTCCTACAATGAGCAGTTCTTC
>13|NA|TRBJ1-5|TRBV6-1|NA
CATTAREYQPQHF
TGTGCCACCACCGCTAGAGAGTATCAGCCCCAGCATTTT
>15|many|TRBJ1-1|TRBV6-1|TRBD1
CASSDSRGHVTEAFF
TGTGCCAGCAGTGACAGTAGGGGGCATGTTACTGAAGCTTTCTTT
>14|NA|TRBJ2-1|TRBV19|NA
CASSTRVVYNEQFF
TGTGCCAGTAGTACCCGCGTAGTCTACAATGAGCAGTTCTTC
>13|NA|TRBJ2-7|TRBV12-3/TRBV12-4|TRBD2
CASSSGGAHEQYF
TGTGCCAGCAGTAGCGGGGGGGCCCACGAGCAGTACTTC
>16|few|TRBJ1-1|TRBV5-4|TRBD1
CASSLHPGTGSTEAFF
TGTGCCAGCAGCTTGCACCCCGGGACAGGGTCTACTGAAGCTTTCTTT
>18|NA|TRBJ2-3|TRBV4-1|TRBD2
CASSQETTAGAKADTQYF
TGCGCCAGCAGCCAGGAAACCACAGCGGGAGCTAAGGCAGATACGCAGTATTTT
>18|few|TRBJ1-2|TRBV15|NA
CATSREMGKQDPYYGYTF
TGTGCCACCAGCAGAGAGATGGGAAAACAGGACCCCTACTATGGCTACACCTTC
>16|NA|TRBJ2-3|TRBV3-1|NA
CASSQGRGPNTDTQYF
TGTGCCAGCAGCCAAGGGCGGGGGCCCAACACAGATACGCAGTATTTT
>16|once|TRBJ2-1|TRBV27|TRBD2
CASSFHASGSFDEQFF
TGTGCCAGCAGTTTTCACGCTAGCGGGAGTTTCGATGAGCAGTTCTTC
>15|few|TRBJ1-2|TRBV4-1|NA
CASSQEAAANYGYTF
TGCGCCAGCAGCCAAGAAGCGGCAGCTAACTATGGCTACACCTTC
>18|few|TRBJ2-2|TRBV4-2|TRBD2
CASSQMVGLAGDTGELFF
TGTGCCAGCAGCCAAATGGTGGGCCTAGCGGGCGACACCGGGGAGCTGTTTTTT
>13|many|TRBJ2-7|TRBV7-9|NA
CASLRSGSEEQYF
TGTGCCAGCCTGCGGTCGGGGAGCGAAGAGCAGTACTTC
>20|NA|TRBJ1-5|TRBV28|TRBD1
CASSSLKTGGSLLSNQPQHF
TGTGCCAGCAGTTCACTCAAGACAGGGGGATCTCTCCTTAGCAATCAGCCCCAGCATTTT
>15|NA|TRBJ1-4|TRBV9|NA
CASSARSATNEKLFF
TGTGCCAGCAGCGCACGTTCGGCAACTAATGAAAAACTGTTTTTT